A selection of T cell receptor beta chains follows, all from one sample in a study of blood T cell repertoires in COVID-19. Sequenced by immunoSEQ multiplex PCR; TCRdb stores in-frame clones only, minus some. The sample records 110,000 or so clones, around 90% being singletons. Sequenced: peripheral blood. Every receptor here comes from a woman in her fifties or sixties with acute or convalescent COVID-19. The CDR3 runs from the conserved cysteine through the conserved F or W. Fields, in order: J gene, V gene, clone size, D gene, CDR3 protein, CDR3 DNA. D genes are given only for firm matches. The size field is filled for only some rows; it gives once, few, many or a size class.

TRBJ1-1	TRBV4-1	NA	NA	CASSLVLNTEAFF	TGCGCCAGCAGCTTAGTCCTAAACACTGAAGCTTTCTTT
TRBJ2-7	TRBV3-1/TRBV3-2	NA	NA	CASSQDLRQRNPSYEQYF	TGTGCCAGCAGCCAAGATCTGCGACAGCGTAACCCATCCTACGAGCAGTACTTC
TRBJ1-5	TRBV6-1	NA	NA	CASSESPGWPQHF	TGTGCCAGCAGTGAGTCGCCGGGATGGCCCCAGCATTTT
TRBJ1-4	TRBV30	NA	TRBD1	CAWSGAGGEEKLFF	TGTGCCTGGAGTGGGGCAGGGGGTGAGGAAAAACTGTTTTTT
TRBJ1-5	TRBV2	NA	NA	CASSLWEGGNQPQHF	TGTGCCAGCAGTCTTTGGGAGGGGGGCAATCAGCCCCAGCATTTT
TRBJ1-4	TRBV24-1	few	NA	CATFEATNEKLFF	TGTGCCACCTTCGAGGCAACTAATGAAAAACTGTTTTTT
TRBJ1-1	TRBV30	NA	NA	CAWSVRVGGEAFF	TGTGCCTGGAGTGTACGGGTTGGAGGTGAAGCTTTCTTT
TRBJ2-1	TRBV2	NA	NA	CASSERGIEFF	TGTGCCAGCAGTGAAAGGGGAATAGAGTTCTTC
TRBJ1-5	TRBV6-1	NA	NA	CASSEAGRAEPQHF	TGTGCCAGCAGTGAAGCGGGCAGGGCTGAGCCCCAGCATTTT
TRBJ2-1	TRBV27	NA	NA	CASSLRDNYNEQFF	TGTGCCAGCAGTTTAAGGGACAACTACAATGAGCAGTTCTTC
TRBJ2-7	TRBV25-1	NA	NA	CASAAGPGYEQYF	TGTGCCAGCGCCGCAGGCCCCGGCTACGAGCAGTACTTC
TRBJ2-3	TRBV4-1	NA	TRBD1	CASSQESRGLDTQYF	TGCGCCAGCAGCCAAGAGAGCAGGGGGCTGGATACGCAGTATTTT
TRBJ2-5	TRBV5-4	once	NA	CASSLQGGRETQYF	TGTGCCAGCAGCTTGCAGGGCGGTAGGGAGACCCAGTACTTC
TRBJ1-2	TRBV3-1/TRBV3-2	NA	NA	CASSQEFAGSGYTF	TGTGCCAGCAGCCAAGAATTCGCAGGGTCCGGCTACACCTTC
TRBJ1-6	TRBV19	NA	NA	CASKEVEDSGNSPLHF	TGTGCCAGTAAGGAGGTTGAGGACAGTGGTAATTCACCCCTCCACTTT
TRBJ2-7	TRBV21-1	once	NA	CASSPPGSVTYEQYF	TGTGCCAGCAGCCCCCCGGGGAGTGTTACCTACGAGCAGTACTTC
TRBJ2-3	TRBV28	once	TRBD1	CASSPSTGITSDTQYF	TGTGCCAGCAGTCCTTCGACAGGGATAACGTCTGATACGCAGTATTTT
TRBJ1-1	TRBV3-1/TRBV3-2	once	NA	CASSQDIAETNTEAFF	TGTGCCAGCAGCCAAGATATCGCAGAAACGAACACTGAAGCTTTCTTT
TRBJ1-1	TRBV6-5	NA	NA	CASALVRNTEAFF	TGTGCCAGCGCTTTGGTCAGGAACACTGAAGCTTTCTTT